Only a few counts were recorded for the clone carrying this TCR beta chain. This record belongs to a study of human T cells and chemical hapten exposure. Documented time point: pre-sensitization, week 0. Documented treatment: therapeutic diphenylcyclopropenone sensitization with weekly scalp DPC. Trimming took off 7 bases at V and 4 bases at J, with 11 bases between the two ends. The CDR3 is 13 residues long. Looked up from germline, CDR1 is ENHRY and CDR2 is SYGVKD. TCRdb itself ran the RACE reads through MiXCR, one entry per CDR3 protein. The sample consists of around 260,000 distinct CDR3 sequences, more than 6.5% of them appearing once.

The chain carries TRBV10-3 and TRBJ1-5; maybe TRBD1 (6 bases). Sequenced here: whole blood, sampled in connection with sensitization to the hapten diphenylcyclopropenone (DPC). This receptor was taken from a woman between 40 and 50 years old with alopecia areata. Some clones in this sample may be carry-over from other donors' samples. In DNA, the CDR3 is TGTGCCATCACTGACAGGATAAATCAGCCCCAGCATTTT. This translates into CAITDRINQPQHF.